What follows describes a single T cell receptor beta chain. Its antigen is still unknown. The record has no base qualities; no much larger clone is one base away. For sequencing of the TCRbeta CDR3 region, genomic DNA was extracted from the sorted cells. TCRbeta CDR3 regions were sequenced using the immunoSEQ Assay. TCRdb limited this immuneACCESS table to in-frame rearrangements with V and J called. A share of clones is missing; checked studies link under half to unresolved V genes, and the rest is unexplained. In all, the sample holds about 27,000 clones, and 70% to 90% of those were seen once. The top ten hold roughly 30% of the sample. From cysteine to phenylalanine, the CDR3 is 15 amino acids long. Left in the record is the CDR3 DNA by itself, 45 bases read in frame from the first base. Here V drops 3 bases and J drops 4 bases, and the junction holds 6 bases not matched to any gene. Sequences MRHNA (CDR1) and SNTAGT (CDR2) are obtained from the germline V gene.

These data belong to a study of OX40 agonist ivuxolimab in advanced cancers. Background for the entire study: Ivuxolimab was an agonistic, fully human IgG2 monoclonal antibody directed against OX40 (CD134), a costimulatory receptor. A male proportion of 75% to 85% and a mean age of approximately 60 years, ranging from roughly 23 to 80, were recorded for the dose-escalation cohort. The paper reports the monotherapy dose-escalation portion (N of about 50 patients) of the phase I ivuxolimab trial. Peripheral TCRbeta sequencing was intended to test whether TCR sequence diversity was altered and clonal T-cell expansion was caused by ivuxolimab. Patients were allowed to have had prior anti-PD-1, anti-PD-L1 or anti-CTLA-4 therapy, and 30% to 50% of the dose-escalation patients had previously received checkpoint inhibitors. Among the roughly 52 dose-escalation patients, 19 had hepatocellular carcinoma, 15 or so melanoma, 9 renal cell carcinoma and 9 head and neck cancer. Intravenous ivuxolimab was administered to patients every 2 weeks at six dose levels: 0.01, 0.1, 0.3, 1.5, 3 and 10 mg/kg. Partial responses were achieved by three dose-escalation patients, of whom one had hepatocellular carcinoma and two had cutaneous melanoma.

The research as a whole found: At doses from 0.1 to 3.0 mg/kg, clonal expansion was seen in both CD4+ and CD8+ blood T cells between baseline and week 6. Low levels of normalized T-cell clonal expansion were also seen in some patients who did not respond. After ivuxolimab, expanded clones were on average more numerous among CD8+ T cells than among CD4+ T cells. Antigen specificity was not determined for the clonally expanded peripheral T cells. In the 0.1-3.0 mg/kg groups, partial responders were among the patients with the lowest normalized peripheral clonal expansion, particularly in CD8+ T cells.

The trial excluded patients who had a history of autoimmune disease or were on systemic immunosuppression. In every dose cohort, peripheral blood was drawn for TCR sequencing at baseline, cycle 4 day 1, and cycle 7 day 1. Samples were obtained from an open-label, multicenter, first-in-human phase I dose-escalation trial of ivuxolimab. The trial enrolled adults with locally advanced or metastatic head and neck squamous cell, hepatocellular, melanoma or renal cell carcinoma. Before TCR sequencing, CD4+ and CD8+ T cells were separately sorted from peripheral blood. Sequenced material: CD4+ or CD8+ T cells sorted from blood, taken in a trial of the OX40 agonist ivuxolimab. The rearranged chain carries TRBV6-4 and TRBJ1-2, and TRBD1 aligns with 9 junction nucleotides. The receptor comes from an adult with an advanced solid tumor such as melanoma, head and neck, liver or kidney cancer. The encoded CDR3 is CASSEGGQGIYGYTF. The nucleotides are TGTGCCAGCAGTGAAGGGGGACAGGGTATCTATGGCTACACCTTC.